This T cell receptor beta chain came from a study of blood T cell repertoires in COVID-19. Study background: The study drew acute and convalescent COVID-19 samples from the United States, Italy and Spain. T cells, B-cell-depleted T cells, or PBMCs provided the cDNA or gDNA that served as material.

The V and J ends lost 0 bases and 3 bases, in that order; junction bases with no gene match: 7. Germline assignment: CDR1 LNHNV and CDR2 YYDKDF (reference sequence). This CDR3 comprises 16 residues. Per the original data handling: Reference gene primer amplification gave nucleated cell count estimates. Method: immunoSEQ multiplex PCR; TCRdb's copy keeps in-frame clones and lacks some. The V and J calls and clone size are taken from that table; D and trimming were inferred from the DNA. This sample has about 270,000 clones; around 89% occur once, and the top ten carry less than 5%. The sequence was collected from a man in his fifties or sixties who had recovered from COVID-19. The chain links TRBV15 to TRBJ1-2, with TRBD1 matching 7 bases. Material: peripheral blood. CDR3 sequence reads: CATSRDFLGTDYGYTF. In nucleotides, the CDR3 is TGTGCCACCAGCAGAGATTTCCTCGGGACAGACTATGGCTACACCTTC. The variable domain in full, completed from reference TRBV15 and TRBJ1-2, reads DAMVIQNPRYQVTQFGKPVTLSCSQTLNHNVMYWYQQKSSQAPKLLFHYYDKDFNNEADTPDNFQSRRPNTSFCFLDIRSPGLGDTAMYLCATSRDFLGTDYGYTFGSGTRLTVV.